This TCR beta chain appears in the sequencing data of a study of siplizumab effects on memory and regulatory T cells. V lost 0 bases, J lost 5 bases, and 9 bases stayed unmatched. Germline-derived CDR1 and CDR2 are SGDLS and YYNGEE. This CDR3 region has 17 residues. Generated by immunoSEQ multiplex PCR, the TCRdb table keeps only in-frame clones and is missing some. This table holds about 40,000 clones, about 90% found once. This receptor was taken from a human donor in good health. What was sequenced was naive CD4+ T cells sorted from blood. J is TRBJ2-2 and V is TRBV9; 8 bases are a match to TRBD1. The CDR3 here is CASSVENRGFLTGELFF. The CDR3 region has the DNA TGTGCCAGCAGCGTAGAGAACAGGGGGTTCTTAACCGGGGAGCTGTTTTTT.